This TCR beta chain was retrieved from a study of T cells in localized non-small cell lung cancer. Data came from immunoSEQ multiplex PCR; TCRdb stores just in-frame clones and leaves some out. The sample has about 22,000 clones, around nine tenths seen once. J lost 3 bases, V lost 1 base, and 5 bases had no gene match. The germline CDR1 and CDR2 sequences are SGHAT and FQNNGV. The CDR3 is 16 amino acids. The sequence was obtained from a man aged 40 to 75 with stage II squamous cell lung carcinoma. Sample: PBMCs, taken before any cancer treatment. The V gene is TRBV11-2, the J gene TRBJ2-3; 9 positions agree with TRBD2. The CDR3 sequence: CASSLGVAGGTDTQYF. Written as DNA, the CDR3 is TGTGCCAGCAGCTTAGGGGTGGCGGGGGGGACAGATACGCAGTATTTT.